The present TCR beta chain was sequenced within a study of T-cell reconstitution after alpha-beta-depleted transplantation in children. CDR3 size: 15 residues. The V gene's germline CDR1 is ENHRY and CDR2 SYGVKD. The V gene end was trimmed by 0 bases and the J gene end by 5 bases; junction bases not matched to a gene: 3. This clonotype occurred many times. The TCRbeta library was prepared with unique molecular identifiers. TCRdb re-called the PCR reads through MiXCR, storing one row per CDR3 protein. This sample has around 87,000 distinct CDR3 sequences, with 7.5% to 9.5% found just once. This TCR derives from a human donor who donated a stem cell graft to a child with congenital amegakaryocytic thrombocytopenia. The rearrangement links TRBV10-3 to TRBJ2-3; 9 positions agree with TRBD2. Source: PBMCs from the stem cell graft donor, taken from the stem cell graft. The DNA of the CDR3 is TGTGCCATCAGTGAGTCGCTAGCGGGGAGAGATACGCAGTATTTT. As protein: CAISESLAGRDTQYF.